This T cell receptor (beta chain) was recorded in a study of CD8 T cells in Susac syndrome. Random hexamers primed reverse transcription of about 0.5 to 1 ug RNA. TCRdb analysed the immunoSEQ multiplex PCR reads with MiXCR anew, one entry per CDR3 protein. This table has 130,000 or so distinct CDR3 sequences, approximately 89% appearing once. V was trimmed by 7 bases and J by 4 bases, leaving 14 bases between them. Germline assignment: CDR1 LNHDA and CDR2 SQIVND (reference sequence). The CDR3 covers 14 residues. Treatment-naive patients with stable or active relapsing-remitting disease served as multiple sclerosis controls.

V is TRBV19 and J is TRBJ2-1, with a weak D call TRBD1 (5 bases). Sequencing used CD8+ T cells from PBMCs. This clonotype originated in a human donor with multiple sclerosis. The CDR3 is CASTPQGGYNEQFF. The DNA for the CDR3 is TGTGCCAGTACCCCCCAGGGTGGTTACAATGAGCAGTTCTTC.